The present entry profiles one T cell receptor beta chain with its context. The sample is drawn from a study of Ad26.COV2.S vaccination and SARS-CoV-2 variants. Background on the study: The Ad26.COV2.S arm of the COV1001 trial was where the donor was placed.

Noted treatment: 15 to 20 received Ad26.COV2.S at low or high dose, single or two shots; roughly 5 received placebo; per-sample allocation not given. Samples analyzed were those drawn on day 63 after the first vaccine or placebo injection. Trimming pared 3 bases from V and 0 bases from J, leaving 12 bases between. The CDR3 has 15 amino acids. CDR1 and CDR2 (germline): LNHDA, SQIVND (reference sequence). Libraries were prepared by immunoSEQ multiplex PCR; TCRdb keeps only in-frame clonotypes and omits some of them. The profile shows under 400,000 clones, around nine tenths of them singletons. The sequences come from peripheral blood, collected in a trial of Ad26.COV2.S vaccine versus placebo. V gene TRBV19 combines with J gene TRBJ2-7; perhaps D is TRBD1 or TRBD2 (5 bases each). The sequence was collected from a person aged 18-65 years who received the Ad26.COV2.S COVID-19 vaccine or a placebo. CDR3: CASSILGTDSYEQYF. The CDR3 DNA follows: TGTGCCAGTAGTATTCTCGGGACGGACTCCTACGAGCAGTACTTC.